The 21 T cell receptor beta chains presented below share a single source sample, sequenced in a study of blood T cell repertoires in COVID-19. Assay: immunoSEQ multiplex PCR; the TCRdb copy retains only in-frame clones and omits some. The data show approximately 220,000 clones, 80% to 90% seen once. Sequenced sample: PBMCs or T cells enriched from blood (not recorded which). These receptors all come from a woman aged 45-65 years who had been exposed to COVID-19.

This rearrangement joins TRBV6-5 to TRBJ2-2; D gene ambiguous. V gave up 8 bases and J gave up 6 bases, with 16 bases separating them. Germline CDR1 is MNHEY and CDR2 is SVGAGI. The CDR3 sequence is 14 residues long. CDR3 residues: CASRFNEVAGELFF. CDR3 sequence (DNA): TGTGCCAGCCGTTTTAATGAGGTTGCCGGGGAGCTGTTTTTT.

The genes are TRBV27 and TRBJ1-2; D is ambiguous. Deletions cut 5 bases from V and 3 bases from J, with 16 bases between. Germline V lookup: CDR1 MNHEY, CDR2 SMNVEV (reference sequence). This CDR3 has 15 residues. The CDR3 DNA sequence: TGTGCCAGCAGTACCTCCGGAGGAGACGACTATGGCTACACCTTC. This translates into CASSTSGGDDYGYTF.

The J gene is TRBJ1-6, the V gene TRBV2; D perhaps matches TRBD1 (5 bases). Germline V CDR1 and CDR2: SNHLY, FYNNEI. The CDR3 length is 15 residues. Between the trimmed V and J ends, which lost 6 bases and 0 bases, there was a span of 9 bases. CDR3 in amino acids: CASSERGSYNSPLHF. The CDR3 nucleotides are TGTGCCAGCAGCGAAAGGGGCTCCTATAATTCACCCCTCCACTTT.

CDR3 sequence (DNA): TGTGCCAGCAAGCGGGACCTCCCAGGAGGTGAGCAGTTCTTC. Residues: CASKRDLPGGEQFF. The V gene is TRBV2, the J gene TRBJ2-1, with 7 bases fitting TRBD2. Germline V gene sequence: CDR1 SNHLY, CDR2 FYNNEI. This CDR3 contains 14 residues. The trim removed 7 bases at V and 9 bases at J, leaving 12 bases unmatched.

The rearrangement joins TRBV28 to TRBJ1-2, with 10 bases lining up with TRBD1. The CDR3 consists of 14 residues. Germline V CDR1 and CDR2: MDHEN, SYDVKM. The trim removed 7 bases at V and 4 bases at J, leaving 6 bases unmatched. CDR3: CASTMGQGFYGYTF. The DNA of the CDR3 is TGTGCCAGCACTATGGGACAGGGGTTCTATGGCTACACCTTC.

This chain joins TRBV12-2 and TRBJ2-7; TRBD1, the D gene given by the table, was not confirmed from the DNA. TRBV12-2 is annotated as a pseudogene. This CDR3 comprises 16 residues. DNA of the CDR3: TGTGCAAGTCGCCCCAACGGGGGACAGGGCCCCCACGAGCAGTACTTC. Residues: CASRPNGGQGPHEQYF.

This clone occurred a few times. This chain links TRBV10-3 with TRBJ1-1, with D unclear. Trimming left V 0 bases short and J 0 bases short, with 8 bases between. The CDR3 totals 15 residues. Per the germline V gene, CDR1 is ENHRY and CDR2 is SYGVKD. The CDR3 spells CAISESRGMNTEAFF. In DNA, the CDR3 is TGTGCCATCAGTGAGTCCCGGGGAATGAACACTGAAGCTTTCTTT.

This clone was counted a single time. DNA for the CDR3: TGTGCCAGTAAAGAGGAAGGGCAGGGGAACATTCAGTACTTC. Protein product: CASKEEGQGNIQYF. The chain carries TRBV19 and TRBJ2-4; D may be TRBD1 (6 bases). Per germline, CDR1 LNHDA and CDR2 SQIVND (reference sequence). V shed 7 bases and J shed 7 bases, with 17 bases lying between them. The CDR3 totals 14 residues.

This clone was picked up a small number of times. V usage is TRBV28 and J usage is TRBJ2-3; TRBD2 aligns across 8 bases. Germline trimming cut 3 bases from V and 6 bases from J; bases unmatched to any gene: 5. This CDR3 is built from 14 residues. Germline values: CDR1 MDHEN, CDR2 SYDVKM. The CDR3 loop is CASSFNQRGDTQYF. CDR3 in DNA: TGTGCCAGCAGTTTTAACCAGCGGGGGGATACGCAGTATTTT.

V is TRBV29-1 and J is TRBJ2-3; a weak D match, TRBD1 (6 bases). Germline V gene sequence: CDR1 SQVTM, CDR2 ANQGSEA. V shed 4 bases and J shed 5 bases, with 19 bases lying between them. CDR3 length: 15 residues. The CDR3 sequence is CSVVGWAGAIDTQYF. In nucleotides, the CDR3 is TGCAGCGTTGTGGGGTGGGCAGGGGCCATAGATACGCAGTATTTT.

The chain has TRBV10-3 and TRBJ2-1; 7 bases line up with TRBD2. J gave up 3 bases and V 7 bases, and 3 bases lay outside the gene matches. The germline CDR1 and CDR2 sequences are ENHRY and SYGVKD. The CDR3 contains 13 residues. The CDR3 spells CAINPSGYNEQFF. As DNA, the CDR3 is TGTGCCATCAATCCTAGCGGCTACAATGAGCAGTTCTTC.

J is TRBJ1-1 and V is TRBV2; D is uncertain. This CDR3 is built from 12 residues. Germline-derived CDR1 and CDR2 are SNHLY and FYNNEI. The V end lost 7 bases, the J end lost 6 bases, and 12 bases lay between the germline ends. CDR3: CASIWETPEAFF. The CDR3 region has the DNA TGTGCCAGCATATGGGAGACACCTGAAGCTTTCTTT.

The V call is TRBV28, the J call TRBJ2-5; 8 nucleotides agree with TRBD2. The CDR3 runs 16 residues. V shed 6 bases and J 4 bases; nucleotides not matched to a gene: 13. CDR1 is MDHEN, CDR2 SYDVKM, per germline. The CDR3, as DNA: TGTGCCAGCAGCCTTTCCAGCGGGGGCGGCTCAGAGACCCAGTACTTC. Its translation is CASSLSSGGGSETQYF.

The chain joins TRBV11-2 to TRBJ1-3; D is possibly TRBD1 (5 bases). V was clipped by 4 bases and J by 0 bases, with 10 bases between them. The CDR3 length is 15 residues. The germline V gene encodes CDR1 SGHAT and CDR2 FQNNGV. DNA of the CDR3: TGTGCCAGCAGCTCCCAAGGGGCCTCTGGAAACACCATATATTTT. It encodes CASSSQGASGNTIYF.

In its sample, this clone was seen a few times. This rearrangement joins TRBV18 to TRBJ2-4; TRBD2 matches at 14 bases. CDR1 is KGHSH, CDR2 LQKENI, per germline. This CDR3 is built from 19 residues. V lost 5 bases, J lost 2 bases, and 11 bases stayed unmatched. In DNA form, the CDR3 reads TGTGCCAGCTCAGTGACTAGCGGGGGGGCCGGAGGTACCAAAAACATTCAGTACTTC. Translating it yields CASSVTSGGAGGTKNIQYF. Full variable domain (remainder filled in from reference TRBV18 and TRBJ2-4): NAGVMQNPRHLVRRRGQEARLRCSPMKGHSHVYWYRQLPEEGLKFMVYLQKENIIDESGMPKERFSAEFPKEGPSILRIQQVVRGDSAAYFCASSVTSGGAGGTKNIQYFGAGTRLSVL.

The rearrangement uses TRBV3-1 (or the pseudogene TRBV3-2) and TRBJ1-1; D unresolved. The V gene lost 4 bases and the J gene lost 5 bases, with 17 bases spanning the gap. The CDR3 covers 15 residues. The V gene's germline CDR1 is LGHDT and CDR2 YNNKEL (reference sequence). DNA of the CDR3: TGTGCCAGCAGCCCCACTCCGGGTTGGAGAACTGAAGCTTTCTTT. This sequence encodes CASSPTPGWRTEAFF.

With respect to this clone: One junction end does not reproduce the germline sequence, and a read error may be involved. V gene TRBV5-4 combines with J gene TRBJ2-7, with 9 bases lining up with TRBD1. Per germline, CDR1 SGHNT and CDR2 YYREEE (reference sequence). The CDR3 contains 16 residues. CDR3 in amino acids: CASTLGGQGRSYEQYF. CDR3 DNA: TGTGCCAGCACCTTGGGGGGACAGGGCCGCTCTTACGAGCAGTACTTC.

Relative to its sample, this clone is medium-sized. The same CDR3 is also encoded by other DNA sequences in this sample. V usage is TRBV6-1 and J usage is TRBJ2-7; 8 bases line up with TRBD1. This CDR3 has 14 residues. Looked up from germline, CDR1 is MNHNS and CDR2 is SASEGT. Trimming at V came to 1 base and at J to 3 bases, leaving 2 bases not matched to a gene. The CDR3 loop reads CASSEGTGFYEQYF. CDR3 DNA: TGTGCCAGCAGTGAAGGGACAGGGTTCTACGAGCAGTACTTC.

The V and J genes are TRBV6-1 and TRBJ1-4; 8 nucleotides agree with TRBD1. This CDR3 contains 17 residues. The germline V gene has CDR1 MNHNS and CDR2 SASEGT. Trimming took 1 base from V and 7 from J; bases not matched to a gene: 11. Here the CDR3 DNA reads TGTGCCAGCAGTGAAGAGTTGGGTGGCAGGGGGCGTGAAAAACTGTTTTTT. Its translation is CASSEELGGRGREKLFF.

J is TRBJ2-7 and V is TRBV2; maybe TRBD1 (6 bases). In germline, CDR1 is SNHLY, CDR2 FYNNEI. There are 15 residues in the CDR3. V shed 4 bases and J shed 4 bases, with 17 bases lying between them. CDR3 loop: CASSGGTGLGYEQYF. CDR3 in DNA: TGTGCCAGCAGTGGCGGTACAGGGCTAGGGTACGAGCAGTACTTC.

The rearrangement joins TRBV19 to TRBJ1-1, with D tentatively TRBD1 (6 bases). V was cut by 3 bases and J by 0 bases, with 14 bases left in between. The CDR3 length is 16 residues. Germline V gene lookup returns CDR1 LNHDA and CDR2 SQIVND (reference sequence). CDR3 nucleotides: TGTGCCAGTAGTATGAGGCAGGGGATTATGAACACTGAAGCTTTCTTT. Translating gives CASSMRQGIMNTEAFF.